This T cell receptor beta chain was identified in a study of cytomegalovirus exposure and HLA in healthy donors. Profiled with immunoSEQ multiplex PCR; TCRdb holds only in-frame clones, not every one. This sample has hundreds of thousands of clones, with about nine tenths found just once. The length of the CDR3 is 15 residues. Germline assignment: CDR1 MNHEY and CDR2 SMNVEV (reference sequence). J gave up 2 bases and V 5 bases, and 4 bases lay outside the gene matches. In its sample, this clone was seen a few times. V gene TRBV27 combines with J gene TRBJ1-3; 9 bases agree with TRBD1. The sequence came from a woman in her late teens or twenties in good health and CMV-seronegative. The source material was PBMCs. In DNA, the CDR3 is TGTGCCAGCAGTGGAGGGACAGGGACTGGAAACACCATATATTTT. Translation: CASSGGTGTGNTIYF.